The clone carrying this TCR beta chain showed up just a few times. As yet, its antigen is unknown. Cultured CD4+ T-cell DNA underwent Oncomine TCR Beta short-read sequencing. DNA came from CD4+ T cells after culture. TCRdb itself ran the PCR reads through MiXCR, one entry per CDR3 protein. Among fewer than 7,000 distinct CDR3 sequences listed, around 44% were seen once. As to treatment: approximately nine-day PBMC culture with coronavirus spike peptide pools or control peptides (ViraFEST assay). These data come from a study of vaccination and CD4 T cells after COVID-19. As for the study in general: The makeup of the convalescents was six males and four females, two of them Hispanic.

The ends were cut back, 8 bases at V and 7 bases at J, with 18 bases in the middle. The CDR3 sequence is 13 residues long. CDR1 and CDR2 from the germline V gene are SGHTA and FQGNSA. The rearrangement joins TRBV7-2 to TRBJ2-7; D uncertain. The receptor was derived from a human donor who had recovered from COVID-19. Specimen: CD4+ T cells from blood, cultured in vitro. CDR3 residues: CASGASSSLEQYF. In DNA, the CDR3 is TGTGCCAGCGGAGCTAGTTCGTCTTTGGAGCAGTACTTC.